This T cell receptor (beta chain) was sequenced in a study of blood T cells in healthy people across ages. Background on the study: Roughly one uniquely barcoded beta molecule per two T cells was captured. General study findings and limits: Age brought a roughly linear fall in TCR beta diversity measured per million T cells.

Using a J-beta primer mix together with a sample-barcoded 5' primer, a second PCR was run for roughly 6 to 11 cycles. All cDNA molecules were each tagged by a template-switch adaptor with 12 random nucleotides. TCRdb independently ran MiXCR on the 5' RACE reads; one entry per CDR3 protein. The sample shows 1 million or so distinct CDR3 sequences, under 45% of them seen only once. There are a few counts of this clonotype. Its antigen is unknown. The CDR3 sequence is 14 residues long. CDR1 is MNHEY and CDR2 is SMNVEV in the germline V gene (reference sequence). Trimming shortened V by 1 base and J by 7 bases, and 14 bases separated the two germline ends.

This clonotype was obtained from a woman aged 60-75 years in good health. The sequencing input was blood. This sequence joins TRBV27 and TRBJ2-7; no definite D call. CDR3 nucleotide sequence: TGTGCCAGCAGTTTATATAACCAATACAATGAGCAGTACTTC. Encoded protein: CASSLYNQYNEQYF.